A single T cell receptor (beta chain) is shown here with its context. The data were taken from a study of T cell clones after liver transplantation. Per the germline V gene, CDR1 is SNHLY and CDR2 is FYNNEI. The CDR3 contains 16 residues. V lost 4 bases and J lost 6; bases outside the gene matches: 10. TCRdb keeps only in-frame clones here, not all; method: immunoSEQ multiplex PCR. The top ten clones hold around 16% of a sample with 55,000 or so clones, 71% of them seen once. This material consisted of CD4+ T cells from blood, taken before liver transplant. The sequence came from a human donor who received a liver transplant. The chain has TRBV2 and TRBJ1-4, with TRBD1 identical over 8 bases. The CDR3 DNA reads TGTGCCAGCAGTGCGGCCCTTCAGGGGGCTGATGAAAAACTGTTTTTT. This sequence encodes CASSAALQGADEKLFF.